The next 19 T cell receptor beta chains were all read from a single sample in a study of immune cell composition in non-small cell lung cancer. Normal lung was taken at the farthest possible site, at least 3 cm from tumour. Generated by immunoSEQ multiplex PCR, the TCRdb table keeps only in-frame clones and is missing some. The sample records a few thousand clones, over 60% being singletons. These data were also filed under a second study, of CD4 T cells in lung cancer.

Sequenced sample: non-adjacent lung tissue. Every receptor here comes from a human donor with non-small cell lung cancer.

The V and J genes are TRBV2 and TRBJ2-1; possible D gene TRBD1, 6 bases. Germline assignment: CDR1 SNHLY and CDR2 FYNNEI. This CDR3 contains 13 residues. Trimming left V 6 bases short and J 9 bases short, with 15 bases between. The CDR3 sequence is CASSRITGREQFF. The CDR3 nucleotides read TGTGCCAGCAGCCGAATTACAGGGCGTGAGCAGTTCTTC.

The chain uses TRBV27 and TRBJ2-7; 10 bases fit TRBD1. The CDR3 contains 15 residues. Germline values: CDR1 MNHEY, CDR2 SMNVEV (reference sequence). Germline trimming cut 5 bases from V and 5 bases from J; bases unmatched to any gene: 9. The CDR3 protein is CASSRQGTGANEQYF. CDR3 sequence (DNA): TGTGCCAGCAGTAGACAGGGGACAGGGGCCAACGAGCAGTACTTC.

The V and J genes are TRBV28 and TRBJ2-2, with TRBD1 as a possible D gene (5 bases). This CDR3 is 15 amino acids long. CDR1 and CDR2 (germline): MDHEN, SYDVKM. Trimming pared 3 bases from V and 0 bases from J, leaving 8 bases between. The CDR3 is CASSFETANTGELFF. The CDR3, as DNA: TGTGCCAGCAGTTTTGAGACAGCGAACACCGGGGAGCTGTTTTTT.

This chain uses TRBV7-6 with TRBJ2-1; possibly TRBD1 for D (5 bases). Germline V gives CDR1 SGHVS, CDR2 FNYEAQ. The CDR3 sequence is 15 residues long. Trimming shortened V by 2 bases and J by 9 bases, and 17 bases separated the two germline ends. The CDR3 nucleotides are TGTGCCAGCAGCTTACAAGGGGCGGTAGCAGGTGAGCAGTTCTTC. Its protein is CASSLQGAVAGEQFF.

This chain uses TRBV5-1 with TRBJ2-5; TRBD1 matches 9 bases. Germline trimming cut 3 bases from V and 4 bases from J; bases unmatched to any gene: 4. Per the germline V gene, CDR1 is SGHRS and CDR2 is YFSETQ. This CDR3 has 14 amino acids. For the CDR3, the DNA is TGCGCCAGCAGCTCCTACAGGGGGCCAGAGACCCAGTACTTC. Residues: CASSSYRGPETQYF.

J is TRBJ2-6 and V is TRBV29-1; TRBD2 is a possible D gene (5 bases). V lost 0 bases to trimming and J lost 0 bases, with 12 bases between them. The CDR3 is 17 residues long. Germline V CDR1 and CDR2: SQVTM, ANQGSEA. The CDR3 DNA reads as TGCAGCGTTGAAGACGGCGGAGGTTACTCTGGGGCCAACGTCCTGACTTTC. Encoded protein: CSVEDGGGYSGANVLTF.

V and J are TRBV11-1 and TRBJ2-1; D ambiguous. Germline CDR1 is SGHAT and CDR2 is FQDESV (reference sequence). Trimming pared 5 bases from V and 1 base from J, leaving 9 bases between. The CDR3 is 14 residues long. CDR3 loop: CASSRGASYNEQFF. CDR3 in DNA: TGTGCCAGCAGCCGAGGAGCGTCCTACAATGAGCAGTTCTTC.

This clone was seen only once. The J gene is TRBJ1-5, the V gene TRBV5-4, with D perhaps matching TRBD1 (5 bases). The germline CDR1 and CDR2 sequences are SGHNT and YYREEE (reference sequence). Trimming took off 4 bases at V and 3 bases at J, with 11 bases between the two ends. The CDR3 runs to 14 residues. The CDR3 sequence is CASSKQGVNQPQHF. The CDR3 region has the DNA TGTGCCAGCAGCAAGCAGGGTGTCAATCAGCCCCAGCATTTT.

The chain combines TRBV19 with TRBJ2-1; 7 positions agree with TRBD2. The CDR3 has 14 amino acids. Losses at the gene ends were 7 bases for V and 5 bases for J; bases not matched to a gene: 8. CDR1 and CDR2 from the germline V gene are LNHDA and SQIVND (reference sequence). CDR3 residues: CASTPGGGDNEQFF. The CDR3, as DNA: TGTGCCAGTACCCCGGGAGGAGGGGACAATGAGCAGTTCTTC. The full variable domain, rest sourced from reference TRBV19 and TRBJ2-1, is DGGITQSPKYLFRKEGQNVTLSCEQNLNHDAMYWYRQDPGQGLRLIYYSQIVNDFQKGDIAEGYSVSREKKESFPLTVTSAQKNPTAFYLCASTPGGGDNEQFFGPGTRLTVL.

The chain combines TRBV29-1 with TRBJ2-2; perhaps TRBD1 as D (5 bases). With 4 bases removed from V and 7 bases from J, the gap between germline ends came to 13 bases. CDR1 and CDR2 from the germline V gene are SQVTM and ANQGSEA. This CDR3 comprises 13 residues. For the CDR3, the DNA is TGCAGCGTTGGAGTGACAGCGAACGGGGAGCTGTTTTTT. Protein product: CSVGVTANGELFF.

This clone was seen once. This sequence joins TRBV9 and TRBJ2-7; 10 bases agree with TRBD2. CDR3 length: 14 residues. The germline V gene has CDR1 SGDLS and CDR2 YYNGEE. The V gene end was trimmed by 1 base and the J gene end by 6 bases; junction bases not matched to a gene: 4. DNA of the CDR3: TGTGCCAGCAGCGTACTAGCGGGAGTAGGCGAGCAGTACTTC. This gives the protein CASSVLAGVGEQYF. Supplemented by reference TRBV9 and TRBJ2-7, the full variable domain reads DSGVTQTPKHLITATGQRVTLRCSPRSGDLSVYWYQQSLDQGLQFLIQYYNGEERAKGNILERFSAQQFPDLHSELNLSSLELGDSALYFCASSVLAGVGEQYFGPGTRLTVT.

This chain links TRBV14 with TRBJ2-7; a possible D gene is TRBD1 (5 bases). V lost 4 bases and J lost 2, with 15 bases in between. This CDR3 has 15 amino acids. CDR1 is SGHDN, CDR2 FVKESK, per germline. The CDR3 sequence is CASSPLGRDTYEQYF. In DNA form, the CDR3 reads TGTGCCAGCAGCCCCCTCGGCAGGGATACCTACGAGCAGTACTTC.

V is TRBV14 and J is TRBJ2-7, with a possible D match to TRBD2 (6 bases). Germline lookup yields CDR1 SGHDN and CDR2 FVKESK. Trimming took 0 bases from V and 0 from J, leaving 12 bases between them. The CDR3 has 16 amino acids. CDR3 sequence (DNA): TGTGCCAGCAGCCAAGATAAAGGGAGGACCTCCTACGAGCAGTACTTC. Translating it yields CASSQDKGRTSYEQYF.

The rearrangement links TRBV10-3 to TRBJ2-7, with D possibly being TRBD2 (5 bases). The V end lost 10 bases, the J end lost 3 bases, and 13 bases lay between the germline ends. CDR1 is ENHRY, CDR2 SYGVKD, per germline. The CDR3 contains 12 residues. This CDR3 reads CATGLADYEQYF. As DNA, the CDR3 is TGTGCCACGGGTCTAGCAGACTACGAGCAGTACTTC.

This clone is classed as large (0.1 to 1%). The CDR3 is CASSRTGGTGTQYF. The CDR3 coding sequence is TGTGCCAGCAGCCGGACGGGAGGGACGGGTACGCAGTATTTT. The J gene is TRBJ2-3, the V gene TRBV7-6, with 8 bases identical to TRBD2. Per germline, CDR1 SGHVS and CDR2 FNYEAQ. The CDR3 spans 14 residues. The junction had 9 bases not matched to a gene; V was cut back by 5 bases and J by 8 bases. The whole variable domain, filled in from reference TRBV7-6 and TRBJ2-3, reads GAGVSQSPRYKVTKRGQDVALRCDPISGHVSLYWYRQALGQGPEFLTYFNYEAQQDKSGLPNDRFSAERPEGSISTLTIQRTEQRDSAMYRCASSRTGGTGTQYFGPGTRLTVL.

The V call is TRBV28, the J call TRBJ1-5; 8 bases agree with TRBD1. Trimming took 2 bases from V and 6 from J; bases not matched to a gene: 6. The germline V gene has CDR1 MDHEN and CDR2 SYDVKM. This CDR3 is built from 15 residues. The CDR3 reads CASSLAWTGSQPQHF. CDR3 in DNA: TGTGCCAGCAGTTTAGCCTGGACAGGGAGTCAGCCCCAGCATTTT.

The chain employs TRBV5-5 and TRBJ1-5, with D unclear. In germline, CDR1 is SGHKS, CDR2 YYEKEE (reference sequence). CDR3 length equals 12 residues. V shed 3 bases and J shed 9 bases, with 10 bases lying between them. The CDR3 is CASSSLSGPQHF. CDR3 nucleotides: TGTGCCAGCAGCTCCTTATCGGGGCCCCAGCATTTT.

This chain joins TRBV20-1 and TRBJ2-7, with 8 bases fitting TRBD1. V dropped 3 bases and J dropped 10; count of bases not matched to a gene: 5. This CDR3 spans 11 amino acids. CDR1 and CDR2 (germline): DFQATT, SNEGSKA (reference sequence). CDR3 residues: CSARSGTGQYF. CDR3 nucleotide sequence: TGCAGTGCTAGGTCTGGGACAGGACAGTACTTC.

The rearrangement uses TRBV9 and TRBJ1-4; possibly TRBD1 for D (6 bases). The V gene's germline CDR1 is SGDLS and CDR2 YYNGEE. This CDR3 has 15 residues. The V and J ends lost 7 bases and 0 bases respectively, with 13 bases between them. CDR3 bases: TGTGCCAGCGGAAGGGACAACCCAACTAATGAAAAACTGTTTTTT. Its translation is CASGRDNPTNEKLFF.